Each of the 16 T cell receptor beta chains below was sequenced from the same sample in a study of PD-L1 blockade in urothelial cancer. Documented time point: pretreatment peripheral blood. Repertoires were generated with immunoSEQ multiplex PCR, while TCRdb's copy carries only in-frame clones and drops some. The table includes roughly 49,000 clones, more than 70% detected once. The sample in question was PBMCs, obtained around atezolizumab (anti-PD-L1) treatment. Receptor source: a man between 60 and 75 years old with urothelial cancer.

This chain links TRBV7-2 with TRBJ1-5; weak D call: TRBD1 (5 bases). The CDR3 totals 15 residues. From germline, CDR1 is SGHTA and CDR2 FQGNSA. With 4 bases removed from V and 3 bases from J, the gap between germline ends came to 13 bases. The CDR3 reads CASSSGGGSNQPQHF. The CDR3 region has the DNA TGTGCCAGCAGCTCCGGTGGGGGGTCCAATCAGCCCCAGCATTTT.

The chain carries TRBV9 and TRBJ1-1; D remains unclear. This CDR3 comprises 12 residues. V was cut by 4 bases and J by 1 base, with 5 bases left in between. Looked up from germline, CDR1 is SGDLS and CDR2 is YYNGEE. The CDR3: CASSRQNTEAFF. DNA for the CDR3: TGTGCCAGCAGCAGACAGAACACTGAAGCTTTCTTT. Combining the CDR3 with reference TRBV9 and TRBJ1-1 gives the whole variable domain DSGVTQTPKHLITATGQRVTLRCSPRSGDLSVYWYQQSLDQGLQFLIQYYNGEERAKGNILERFSAQQFPDLHSELNLSSLELGDSALYFCASSRQNTEAFFGQGTRLTVV.

This CDR3 reads CASSLGLAWGQETQYF. In nucleotides, the CDR3 is TGCGCCAGCAGCCTCGGACTAGCCTGGGGGCAAGAGACCCAGTACTTC. The gene calls are TRBV5-1 and TRBJ2-5; TRBD2 matches 8 bases. CDR1 SGHRS and CDR2 YFSETQ come from the germline V gene. With V trimmed by 4 bases and J by 2 bases, 10 bases remained unmatched. The CDR3 has 16 amino acids.

The chain couples TRBV7-9 to TRBJ2-3; D is possibly TRBD2 (5 bases). The germline V gene encodes CDR1 SEHNR and CDR2 FQNEAQ (reference sequence). V gave up 1 base and J gave up 2 bases, with 7 bases separating them. This CDR3 comprises 14 residues. The chain's CDR3 is CASSLGTPTDTQYF. CDR3 coding DNA: TGTGCCAGCAGCTTAGGGACTCCCACAGATACGCAGTATTTT. Full variable domain (missing parts from reference TRBV7-9 and TRBJ2-3): DTGVSQNPRHKITKRGQNVTFRCDPISEHNRLYWYRQTLGQGPEFLTYFQNEAQLEKSRLLSDRFSAERPKGSFSTLEIQRTEQGDSAMYLCASSLGTPTDTQYFGPGTRLTVL.

The rearrangement links TRBV21-1 to TRBJ2-7; the table's D call of TRBD1 was not tested on the DNA. TRBV21-1 is a recognized pseudogene. CDR3 size: 15 residues. The CDR3 sequence is CASSLGGQSSYEQYF. The CDR3 DNA follows: TGTGCCAGCAGCCTAGGGGGACAGTCCTCCTACGAGCAGTACTTC.

The rearrangement links TRBV7-2 to TRBJ2-5; D is perhaps TRBD2 (5 bases). This CDR3 region has 13 residues. V was clipped by 3 bases and J by 7 bases, with 12 bases between them. CDR1 and CDR2 from the germline V gene are SGHTA and FQGNSA. This CDR3 is CASSLGMRVTQYF. The CDR3 nucleotides are TGTGCCAGCAGCTTGGGGATGAGGGTGACCCAGTACTTC.

This chain uses TRBV14 with TRBJ1-2, with 7 bases matching TRBD1. J lost 8 bases, V lost 1 base, and 7 bases had no gene match. Germline V CDR1 and CDR2: SGHDN, FVKESK. CDR3 length: 14 residues. The CDR3 spells CASSQVGGPGGYTF. As DNA, the CDR3 is TGTGCCAGCAGCCAAGTAGGGGGCCCGGGAGGCTACACCTTC.

The V call is TRBV28, the J call TRBJ1-2, with 10 bases that match TRBD1. The germline CDR1 and CDR2 sequences are MDHEN and SYDVKM. The CDR3 runs 16 residues. V gave up 3 bases and J gave up 9 bases; unmatched junction bases: 13. The CDR3 bases are TGTGCCAGCAGTTTGCAACTACCGGGACAGGGGAAGCGCTACACCTTC. Amino acids: CASSLQLPGQGKRYTF.

The V and J genes are TRBV9 and TRBJ2-7; D is ambiguous. Trimming cost V 0 bases and J 0 bases, with 10 bases left between them. CDR1 SGDLS and CDR2 YYNGEE come from the germline V gene. The CDR3 covers 15 residues. The CDR3 nucleotides read TGTGCCAGCAGCGTAGGCCCCACGAGCTCCTACGAGCAGTACTTC. It encodes CASSVGPTSSYEQYF.

The rearrangement joins TRBV5-1 to TRBJ2-1; 8 bases fit TRBD2. J was trimmed by 7 bases and V by 6 bases; bases with no gene match: 6. The CDR3 is 13 amino acids. Germline CDR1 SGHRS, CDR2 YFSETQ. This CDR3 is CASIKRGLNEQFF. DNA for the CDR3: TGCGCCAGCATTAAGCGGGGGTTGAATGAGCAGTTCTTC.

The chain uses TRBV6-1 and TRBJ1-4, with a tentative D call TRBD1 (5 bases). The V end lost 2 bases, the J end lost 7 bases, and 5 bases lay between the germline ends. The CDR3 runs 12 residues. Germline V gene data show CDR1 as MNHNS and CDR2 as SASEGT. The CDR3 reads CASSERGEKLFF. DNA of the CDR3: TGTGCCAGCAGTGAAAGGGGTGAAAAACTGTTTTTT.

The rearrangement joins TRBV13 to TRBJ1-4; TRBD1 is a possible D gene (6 bases). This CDR3 spans 15 amino acids. The ends were cut back, 6 bases at V and 7 bases at J, with 18 bases in the middle. Germline CDR1 is PRHDT and CDR2 is FYEKMQ (reference sequence). CDR3 DNA sequence: TGTGCCAGCAGTTCAAGGGGGGGCTGGGGTGAAAAACTGTTTTTT. Protein sequence: CASSSRGGWGEKLFF.

This clone was counted only a few times. This chain connects TRBV5-6 to TRBJ2-3; D might be TRBD2 (5 bases). The CDR3 covers 16 residues. Germline loops: CDR1 SGHDT, CDR2 YYEEEE. Trimming shortened V by 4 bases and J by 0 bases, and 15 bases separated the two germline ends. The CDR3 DNA follows: TGTGCCAGCAGCGGCGGCGGGTTCTCGAGCACAGATACGCAGTATTTT. Encoded protein: CASSGGGFSSTDTQYF.

This chain joins TRBV27 and TRBJ2-1; 10 bases are a match to TRBD2. Germline V gene lookup returns CDR1 MNHEY and CDR2 SMNVEV (reference sequence). Trimming removed 2 bases from V and 8 bases from J; junction bases left unmatched: 3. The CDR3 extends over 14 amino acids. CDR3 bases: TGTGCCAGCAGTTTACTAGCGGGGGAGGATGAGCAGTTCTTC. Translation: CASSLLAGEDEQFF.

This clone turned up a few times. The genes are TRBV29-1 and TRBJ1-1, with D perhaps matching TRBD1 (6 bases). The CDR3 covers 13 residues. V shed 7 bases and J shed 6 bases, with 18 bases lying between them. Germline V gene sequence: CDR1 SQVTM, CDR2 ANQGSEA. The CDR3 sequence: CSATQGLGSEAFF. The CDR3 DNA reads as TGCAGCGCCACCCAGGGGCTAGGGTCTGAAGCTTTCTTT.

A few counts support this clone. This chain joins TRBV19 and TRBJ1-2; 9 bases map to TRBD1. After removal of 5 bases from V and 4 bases from J, the junction contained 8 bases not matched to a gene. This CDR3 is built from 15 residues. The V gene's germline CDR1 is LNHDA and CDR2 SQIVND (reference sequence). The DNA for the CDR3 is TGTGCCAGTAGTGCCACCGGGACAGGGTTCTATGGCTACACCTTC. It encodes CASSATGTGFYGYTF.